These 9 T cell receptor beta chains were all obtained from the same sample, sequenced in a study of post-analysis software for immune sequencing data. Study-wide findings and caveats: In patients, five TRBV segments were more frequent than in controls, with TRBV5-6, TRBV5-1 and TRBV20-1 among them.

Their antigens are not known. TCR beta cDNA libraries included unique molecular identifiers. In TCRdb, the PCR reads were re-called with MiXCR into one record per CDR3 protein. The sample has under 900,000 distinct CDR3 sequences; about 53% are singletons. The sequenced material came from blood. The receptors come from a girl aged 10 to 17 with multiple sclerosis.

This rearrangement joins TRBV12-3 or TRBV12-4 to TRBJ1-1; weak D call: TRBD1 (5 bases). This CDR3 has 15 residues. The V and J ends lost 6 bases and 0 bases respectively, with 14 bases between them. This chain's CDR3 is CASRPQGAMNTEAFF. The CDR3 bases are TGTGCCAGCAGACCTCAAGGGGCTATGAACACTGAAGCTTTCTTT.

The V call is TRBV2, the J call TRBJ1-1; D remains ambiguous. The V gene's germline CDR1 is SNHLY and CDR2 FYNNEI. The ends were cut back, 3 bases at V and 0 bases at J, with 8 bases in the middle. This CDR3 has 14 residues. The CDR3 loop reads CASSDGIMNTEAFF. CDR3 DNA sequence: TGTGCCAGCAGTGATGGGATAATGAACACTGAAGCTTTCTTT.

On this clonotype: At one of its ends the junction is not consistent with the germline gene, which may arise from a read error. CDR3 in DNA: TGTGCCAGCAGCAGGGACACAGATACGCAGTATTTT. It translates to CASSRDTDTQYF. V and J are TRBV5-1 and TRBJ2-3; possible D gene TRBD1, 5 bases. The CDR3 sequence is 12 residues long. CDR1 is SGHRS and CDR2 is YFSETQ in the germline V gene.

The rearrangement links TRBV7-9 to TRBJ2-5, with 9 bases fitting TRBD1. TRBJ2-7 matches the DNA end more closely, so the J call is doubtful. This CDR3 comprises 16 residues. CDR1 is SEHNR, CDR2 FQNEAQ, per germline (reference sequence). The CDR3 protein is CASSYPWTGVGVEQYF. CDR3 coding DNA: TGTGCCAGCAGCTACCCATGGACAGGGGTCGGGGTCGAGCAGTACTTC.

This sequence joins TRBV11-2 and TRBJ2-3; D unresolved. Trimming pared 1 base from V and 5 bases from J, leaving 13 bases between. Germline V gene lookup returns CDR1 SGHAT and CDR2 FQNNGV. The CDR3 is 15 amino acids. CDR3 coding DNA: TGTGCCAGCAGCTTAGGGATTTTACCCGGAGATACGCAGTATTTT. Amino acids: CASSLGILPGDTQYF.

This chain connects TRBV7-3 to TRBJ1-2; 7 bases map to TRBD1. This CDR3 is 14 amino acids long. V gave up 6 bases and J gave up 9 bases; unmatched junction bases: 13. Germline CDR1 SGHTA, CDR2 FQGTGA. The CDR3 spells CASRHTGVTGSYTF. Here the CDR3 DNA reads TGTGCCAGCAGGCACACAGGGGTTACAGGGAGCTACACCTTC.

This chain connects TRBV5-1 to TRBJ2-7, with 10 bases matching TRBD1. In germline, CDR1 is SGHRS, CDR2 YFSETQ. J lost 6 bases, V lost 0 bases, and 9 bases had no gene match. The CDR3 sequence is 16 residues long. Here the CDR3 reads CASSLDLGTGVAEQYF. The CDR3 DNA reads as TGCGCCAGCAGCTTGGATCTCGGGACAGGGGTTGCCGAGCAGTACTTC.

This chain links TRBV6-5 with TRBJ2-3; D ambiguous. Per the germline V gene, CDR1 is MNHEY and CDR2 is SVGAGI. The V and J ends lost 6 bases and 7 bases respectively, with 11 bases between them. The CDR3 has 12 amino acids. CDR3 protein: CASRDLINTQYF. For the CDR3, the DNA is TGTGCCAGCAGAGACCTCATCAATACGCAGTATTTT.

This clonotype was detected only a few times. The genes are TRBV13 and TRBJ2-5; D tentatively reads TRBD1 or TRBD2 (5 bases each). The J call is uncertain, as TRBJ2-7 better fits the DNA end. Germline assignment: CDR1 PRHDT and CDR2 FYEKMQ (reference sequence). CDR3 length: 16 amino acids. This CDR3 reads CASSLASGPTFYEQYF. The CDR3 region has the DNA TGTGCCAGCAGCTTAGCCTCGGGACCGACCTTTTACGAGCAGTACTTC.